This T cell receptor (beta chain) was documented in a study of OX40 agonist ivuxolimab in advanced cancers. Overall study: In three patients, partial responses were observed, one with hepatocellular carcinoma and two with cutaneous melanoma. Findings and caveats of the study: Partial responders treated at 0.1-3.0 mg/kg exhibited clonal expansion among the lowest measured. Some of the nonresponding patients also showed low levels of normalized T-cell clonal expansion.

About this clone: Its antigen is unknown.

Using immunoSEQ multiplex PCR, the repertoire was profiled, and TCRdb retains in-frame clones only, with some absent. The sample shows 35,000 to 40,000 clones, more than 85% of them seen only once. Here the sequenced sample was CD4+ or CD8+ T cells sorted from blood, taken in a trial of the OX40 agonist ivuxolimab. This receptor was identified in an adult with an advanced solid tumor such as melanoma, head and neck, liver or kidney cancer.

The DNA of the CDR3 is TGTGCCTGGGGCTTAGGTGGGGTACGGAGCAATCAGCCCCAGCATTTT. It is translated as CAWGLGGVRSNQPQHF. The chain recombines TRBV30 with TRBJ1-5, with D unclear. The CDR3 consists of 16 residues. The germline gives CDR1 GTSNPN, CDR2 SVGIG (reference sequence). Trimming removed 5 bases at V and 1 base at J, with 18 bases between.